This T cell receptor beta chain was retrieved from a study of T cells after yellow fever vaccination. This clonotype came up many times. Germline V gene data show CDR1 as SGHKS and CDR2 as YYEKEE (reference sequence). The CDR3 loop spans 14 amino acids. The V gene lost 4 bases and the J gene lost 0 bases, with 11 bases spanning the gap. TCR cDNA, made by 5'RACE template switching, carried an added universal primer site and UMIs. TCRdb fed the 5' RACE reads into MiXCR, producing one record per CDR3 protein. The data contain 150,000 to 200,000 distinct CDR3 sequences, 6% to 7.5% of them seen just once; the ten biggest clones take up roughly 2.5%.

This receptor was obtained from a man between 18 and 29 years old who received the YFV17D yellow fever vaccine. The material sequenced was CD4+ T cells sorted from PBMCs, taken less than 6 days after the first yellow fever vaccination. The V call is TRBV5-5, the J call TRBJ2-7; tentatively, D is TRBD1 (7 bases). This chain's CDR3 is CASSLQGGSYEQYF. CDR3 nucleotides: TGTGCCAGCAGCCTCCAGGGGGGCTCCTACGAGCAGTACTTC.